This is a list of T cell receptor beta chains from one sample in a study of T-cell reconstitution after alpha-beta-depleted transplantation in children. TCRdb re-called the PCR reads with MiXCR, one entry per CDR3 protein. The table shows fewer than 500,000 distinct CDR3 sequences, with 43% occurring only once. Sequencing used PBMCs, obtained before TCRalphabeta/CD19-depleted stem cell transplant. The source of these receptors is a girl between 2 and 10 years old with aplastic anemia, due to receive a stem cell transplant. Each CDR3 is given with its conserved first and last residue. D genes are given only for firm matches. Expanded clones get a size class; other rows say once, few or many, or leave the size out.

d_call: TRBD2; clone_size: NA; v_call: TRBV5-6; j_call: TRBJ2-3; cdr3_aa: CASSSLGGGLGTDTQYF; cdr3_nt: TGTGCCAGCAGCTCGTTGGGCGGGGGGCTTGGCACAGATACGCAGTATTTT
d_call: TRBD1; clone_size: NA; v_call: TRBV5-1; j_call: TRBJ2-7; cdr3_aa: CASSFDRGTYEQYF; cdr3_nt: TGCGCCAGCAGCTTTGACAGGGGGACCTACGAGCAGTACTTC
d_call: NA; clone_size: few; v_call: TRBV30; j_call: TRBJ1-2; cdr3_aa: CAWSVRDSRGYGYTF; cdr3_nt: TGTGCCTGGAGTGTACGAGATAGCAGGGGCTATGGCTACACCTTC
d_call: NA; clone_size: NA; v_call: TRBV28; j_call: TRBJ1-2; cdr3_aa: CASSPGGGANYGYTF; cdr3_nt: TGTGCCAGCAGTCCAGGCGGGGGCGCTAACTATGGCTACACCTTC
d_call: NA; clone_size: NA; v_call: TRBV7-9; j_call: TRBJ2-7; cdr3_aa: CASSPDEQYF; cdr3_nt: TGTGCCAGCAGCCCGGACGAGCAGTACTTC
d_call: TRBD1; clone_size: many; v_call: TRBV4-3; j_call: TRBJ2-3; cdr3_aa: CASSRGQGVETDTQYF; cdr3_nt: TGCGCCAGCAGCCGGGGGCAGGGGGTGGAAACAGATACGCAGTATTTT
d_call: NA; clone_size: few; v_call: TRBV27; j_call: TRBJ1-1; cdr3_aa: CASSDGILGGAFF; cdr3_nt: TGTGCCAGCAGTGACGGGATTTTGGGGGGAGCTTTCTTT
d_call: NA; clone_size: NA; v_call: TRBV29-1; j_call: TRBJ2-1; cdr3_aa: CSVEEALTHNEQFF; cdr3_nt: TGCAGCGTTGAAGAGGCTCTAACCCACAATGAGCAGTTCTTC
d_call: TRBD2; clone_size: many; v_call: TRBV20-1; j_call: TRBJ2-1; cdr3_aa: CSSSGTSGYNEQFF; cdr3_nt: TGCAGTTCCTCCGGGACTAGCGGATACAATGAGCAGTTCTTC
d_call: TRBD1; clone_size: NA; v_call: TRBV6-1; j_call: TRBJ2-7; cdr3_aa: CASRQGDYYEQYF; cdr3_nt: TGTGCCAGCAGACAGGGGGATTACTACGAGCAGTACTTC
d_call: TRBD2; clone_size: NA; v_call: TRBV20-1; j_call: TRBJ2-5; cdr3_aa: CSASRTSGGAKETQYF; cdr3_nt: TGCAGTGCTTCTAGGACTAGCGGGGGGGCGAAAGAGACCCAGTACTTC
d_call: TRBD2; clone_size: NA; v_call: TRBV9; j_call: TRBJ2-1; cdr3_aa: CASSEGAGGPNEQFF; cdr3_nt: TGTGCCAGCAGCGAGGGGGCGGGAGGGCCTAATGAGCAGTTCTTC
d_call: TRBD2; clone_size: NA; v_call: TRBV5-1; j_call: TRBJ2-1; cdr3_aa: CASREERGYNEQFF; cdr3_nt: TGCGCCAGCAGGGAGGAGCGGGGTTACAATGAGCAGTTCTTC
d_call: NA; clone_size: NA; v_call: TRBV18; j_call: TRBJ2-7; cdr3_aa: CASRDGGYEQYF; cdr3_nt: TGTGCCAGCCGCGACGGGGGATACGAGCAGTACTTC
d_call: NA; clone_size: many; v_call: TRBV28; j_call: TRBJ2-3; cdr3_aa: CASSSQATVSSTDTQYF; cdr3_nt: TGTGCCAGCAGTTCCCAAGCGACAGTCTCTAGCACAGATACGCAGTATTTT
d_call: NA; clone_size: many; v_call: TRBV3-1; j_call: TRBJ2-3; cdr3_aa: CASSQDGLPMDTQYF; cdr3_nt: TGTGCCAGCAGCCAAGATGGACTCCCAATGGATACGCAGTATTTT
d_call: NA; clone_size: few; v_call: TRBV10-2; j_call: TRBJ2-5; cdr3_aa: CASSRKGSETQYF; cdr3_nt: TGCGCCAGCAGCCGAAAGGGGTCAGAGACCCAGTACTTC
d_call: NA; clone_size: NA; v_call: TRBV11-2; j_call: TRBJ2-7; cdr3_aa: CASSPQTKASYEQYF; cdr3_nt: TGTGCCAGCAGCCCCCAGACTAAAGCCTCCTACGAGCAGTACTTC
d_call: TRBD2; clone_size: NA; v_call: TRBV5-1; j_call: TRBJ2-1; cdr3_aa: CASSLEAGGPYNEQFF; cdr3_nt: TGCGCCAGCAGCTTGGAAGCGGGAGGGCCATACAATGAGCAGTTCTTC
d_call: TRBD1; clone_size: NA; v_call: TRBV6-2/TRBV6-3; j_call: TRBJ2-3; cdr3_aa: CASSPGDRGPDTQYF; cdr3_nt: TGTGCCAGCAGTCCCGGGGACAGGGGGCCCGATACGCAGTATTTT
d_call: TRBD1; clone_size: many; v_call: TRBV2; j_call: TRBJ2-1; cdr3_aa: CASRSQGAKNEQFF; cdr3_nt: TGTGCCAGCCGAAGCCAGGGGGCGAAGAATGAGCAGTTCTTC
d_call: TRBD1; clone_size: NA; v_call: TRBV7-2; j_call: TRBJ1-4; cdr3_aa: CASSPGQGVANEKLFF; cdr3_nt: TGTGCCAGCAGCCCAGGACAGGGAGTGGCTAATGAAAAACTGTTTTTT
d_call: TRBD2; clone_size: many; v_call: TRBV12-3/TRBV12-4; j_call: TRBJ2-2; cdr3_aa: CASSPLSGRAGELFF; cdr3_nt: TGTGCCAGCAGTCCCCTAAGCGGGAGGGCCGGGGAGCTGTTTTTT
d_call: TRBD1; clone_size: once; v_call: TRBV20-1; j_call: TRBJ2-7; cdr3_aa: CSASRPGQGGYEQYF; cdr3_nt: TGCAGTGCAAGCCGACCGGGACAGGGTGGCTACGAGCAGTACTTC
d_call: NA; clone_size: NA; v_call: TRBV15; j_call: TRBJ2-3; cdr3_aa: CATSMVKGTQYF; cdr3_nt: TGTGCCACCAGCATGGTAAAAGGCACGCAGTATTTT
d_call: NA; clone_size: many; v_call: TRBV3-1; j_call: TRBJ2-5; cdr3_aa: CASSQVGNRRGETQYF; cdr3_nt: TGTGCCAGCAGCCAAGTTGGGAATCGGCGGGGCGAGACCCAGTACTTC
d_call: TRBD1; clone_size: NA; v_call: TRBV29-1; j_call: TRBJ2-7; cdr3_aa: CSVVPDREYEQYF; cdr3_nt: TGCAGCGTTGTGCCGGACAGGGAATACGAGCAGTACTTC
d_call: NA; clone_size: NA; v_call: TRBV20-1; j_call: TRBJ2-1; cdr3_aa: CSAGTSLYFHNEQFF; cdr3_nt: TGCAGTGCTGGTACTAGCCTTTACTTCCACAATGAGCAGTTCTTC
d_call: NA; clone_size: NA; v_call: TRBV29-1; j_call: TRBJ2-5; cdr3_aa: CSVEFGRFKETQYF; cdr3_nt: TGCAGCGTTGAATTTGGGAGATTCAAAGAGACCCAGTACTTC
d_call: NA; clone_size: NA; v_call: TRBV4-3; j_call: TRBJ2-2; cdr3_aa: CASSQGATHTITGELFF; cdr3_nt: TGCGCCAGCAGCCAAGGGGCGACTCACACTATTACCGGGGAGCTGTTTTTT
d_call: NA; clone_size: NA; v_call: TRBV20-1; j_call: TRBJ1-2; cdr3_aa: CSAREKPARVGFSYTF; cdr3_nt: TGCAGTGCTAGAGAAAAACCGGCCAGGGTGGGATTTAGCTACACCTTC
d_call: TRBD1; clone_size: many; v_call: TRBV6-1; j_call: TRBJ2-3; cdr3_aa: CASTKTGGGDTQYF; cdr3_nt: TGTGCCAGCACCAAGACAGGGGGCGGAGATACGCAGTATTTT
d_call: TRBD2; clone_size: NA; v_call: TRBV5-1; j_call: TRBJ2-1; cdr3_aa: CASSLRSSGGPSSYNEQFF; cdr3_nt: TGCGCCAGCAGCTTGAGGTCTAGCGGGGGGCCAAGCTCCTACAATGAGCAGTTCTTC
d_call: TRBD2; clone_size: NA; v_call: TRBV15; j_call: TRBJ2-1; cdr3_aa: CATTPSGRPYNEQFF; cdr3_nt: TGTGCCACCACCCCAAGCGGGAGGCCTTACAATGAGCAGTTCTTC
d_call: NA; clone_size: many; v_call: TRBV11-2; j_call: TRBJ2-1; cdr3_aa: CASSHTGGISSYNEQFF; cdr3_nt: TGTGCCAGCAGCCACACTGGTGGGATTAGCTCCTACAATGAGCAGTTCTTC
d_call: NA; clone_size: many; v_call: TRBV15; j_call: TRBJ2-5; cdr3_aa: CATSRERGEETQYF; cdr3_nt: TGTGCCACCAGCAGAGAAAGGGGGGAAGAGACCCAGTACTTC
d_call: NA; clone_size: NA; v_call: TRBV20-1; j_call: TRBJ2-7; cdr3_aa: CSAPSPLVYEQYF; cdr3_nt: TGCAGTGCTCCAAGCCCACTAGTTTACGAGCAGTACTTC
d_call: TRBD2; clone_size: NA; v_call: TRBV9; j_call: TRBJ2-7; cdr3_aa: CASSPHGTSGGRYEQYF; cdr3_nt: TGTGCCAGCAGCCCACATGGGACTAGCGGGGGTAGATACGAGCAGTACTTC
d_call: NA; clone_size: many; v_call: TRBV5-1; j_call: TRBJ2-1; cdr3_aa: CASTDRGEQFF; cdr3_nt: TGCGCCAGCACCGATCGGGGTGAGCAGTTCTTC
d_call: TRBD2; clone_size: few; v_call: TRBV29-1; j_call: TRBJ2-3; cdr3_aa: CSVRTSTSTDTQYF; cdr3_nt: TGCAGCGTTAGGACTAGCACTAGCACAGATACGCAGTATTTT
d_call: TRBD2; clone_size: few; v_call: TRBV28; j_call: TRBJ2-1; cdr3_aa: CASSLSAGGANEQFF; cdr3_nt: TGTGCCAGCAGCTTATCTGCGGGAGGAGCCAATGAGCAGTTCTTC
d_call: NA; clone_size: once; v_call: TRBV5-1; j_call: TRBJ2-1; cdr3_aa: CASTMTDSNEQFF; cdr3_nt: TGCGCCAGCACCATGACAGATTCCAATGAGCAGTTCTTC
d_call: NA; clone_size: NA; v_call: TRBV7-3; j_call: TRBJ1-2; cdr3_aa: CASSLHSGGHSANYGYTF; cdr3_nt: TGTGCCAGCAGCTTACATTCCGGCGGCCATTCGGCGAACTATGGCTACACCTTC
d_call: TRBD2; clone_size: once; v_call: TRBV20-1; j_call: TRBJ2-3; cdr3_aa: CSATIAGVADTQYF; cdr3_nt: TGCAGTGCTACTATAGCGGGAGTAGCAGATACGCAGTATTTT
d_call: NA; clone_size: few; v_call: TRBV12-3/TRBV12-4; j_call: TRBJ2-7; cdr3_aa: CASSSVGQEQYF; cdr3_nt: TGTGCCAGCAGTTCCGTGGGGCAGGAGCAGTACTTC
d_call: TRBD2; clone_size: NA; v_call: TRBV29-1; j_call: TRBJ2-1; cdr3_aa: CSVGRGGAPGNEQFF; cdr3_nt: TGCAGCGTGGGCCGCGGGGGGGCGCCCGGGAATGAGCAGTTCTTC
d_call: TRBD2; clone_size: NA; v_call: TRBV18; j_call: TRBJ2-7; cdr3_aa: CASSQGGSRSYEQYF; cdr3_nt: TGTGCCAGCTCTCAGGGAGGGTCCCGCTCCTACGAGCAGTACTTC
d_call: NA; clone_size: many; v_call: TRBV20-1; j_call: TRBJ2-3; cdr3_aa: CSARDRVNGVADTQYF; cdr3_nt: TGCAGTGCTAGAGATCGGGTCAACGGGGTGGCAGATACGCAGTATTTT
d_call: TRBD1; clone_size: NA; v_call: TRBV7-3; j_call: TRBJ2-1; cdr3_aa: CASSTRQGANEQFF; cdr3_nt: TGTGCCAGCAGCACACGACAGGGGGCCAATGAGCAGTTCTTC